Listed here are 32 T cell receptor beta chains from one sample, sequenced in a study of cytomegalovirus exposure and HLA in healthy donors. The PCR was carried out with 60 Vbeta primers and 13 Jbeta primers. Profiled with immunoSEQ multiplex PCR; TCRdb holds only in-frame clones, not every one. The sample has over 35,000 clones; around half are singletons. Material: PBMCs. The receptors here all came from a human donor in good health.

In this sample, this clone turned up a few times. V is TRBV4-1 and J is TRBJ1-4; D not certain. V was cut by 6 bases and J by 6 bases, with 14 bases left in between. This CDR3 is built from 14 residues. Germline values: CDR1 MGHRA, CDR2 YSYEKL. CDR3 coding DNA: TGCGCCAGCAGGGCCGCAATGAGGGATGAAAAACTGTTTTTT. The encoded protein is CASRAAMRDEKLFF.

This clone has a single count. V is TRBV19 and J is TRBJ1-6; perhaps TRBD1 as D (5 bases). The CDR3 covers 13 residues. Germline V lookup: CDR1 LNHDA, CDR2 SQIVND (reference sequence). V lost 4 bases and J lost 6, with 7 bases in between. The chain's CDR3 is CASSTTVNSPLHF. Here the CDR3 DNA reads TGTGCCAGTAGTACGACAGTTAATTCACCCCTCCACTTT.

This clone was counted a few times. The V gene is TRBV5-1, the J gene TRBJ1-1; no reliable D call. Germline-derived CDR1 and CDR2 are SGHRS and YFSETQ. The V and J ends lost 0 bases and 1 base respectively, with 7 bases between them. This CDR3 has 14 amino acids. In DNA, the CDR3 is TGCGCCAGCAGCTTGGTGACGGGGAACACTGAAGCTTTCTTT. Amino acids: CASSLVTGNTEAFF.

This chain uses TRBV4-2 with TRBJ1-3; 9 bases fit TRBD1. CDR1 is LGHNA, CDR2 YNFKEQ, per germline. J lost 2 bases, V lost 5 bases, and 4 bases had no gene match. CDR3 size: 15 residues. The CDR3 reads CASSLRTGAGNTIYF. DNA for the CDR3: TGTGCCAGCAGCTTGAGGACAGGGGCTGGAAACACCATATATTTT.

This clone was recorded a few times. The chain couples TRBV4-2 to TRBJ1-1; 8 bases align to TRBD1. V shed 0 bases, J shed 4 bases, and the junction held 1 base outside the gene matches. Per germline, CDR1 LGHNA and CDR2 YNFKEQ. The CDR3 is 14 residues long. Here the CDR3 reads CASSQDTGGTEAFF. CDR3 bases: TGTGCCAGCAGCCAAGATACAGGGGGCACTGAAGCTTTCTTT.

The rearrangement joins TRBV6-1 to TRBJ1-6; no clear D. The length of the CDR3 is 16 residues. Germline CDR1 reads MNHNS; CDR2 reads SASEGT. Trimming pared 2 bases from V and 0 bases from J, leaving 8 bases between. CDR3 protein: CASSEQIDSYNSPLHF. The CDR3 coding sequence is TGTGCCAGCAGTGAACAGATCGACTCCTATAATTCACCCCTCCACTTT.

The CDR3: CAISDVAARGAGGYTF. Here the CDR3 DNA reads TGTGCCATCAGTGACGTCGCGGCGCGGGGGGCCGGTGGCTACACCTTC. The rearrangement joins TRBV10-3 to TRBJ1-2; D perhaps matches TRBD1 (6 bases). CDR3 size: 16 residues. Germline V lookup: CDR1 ENHRY, CDR2 SYGVKD. Trimming pared 3 bases from V and 7 bases from J, leaving 21 bases between.

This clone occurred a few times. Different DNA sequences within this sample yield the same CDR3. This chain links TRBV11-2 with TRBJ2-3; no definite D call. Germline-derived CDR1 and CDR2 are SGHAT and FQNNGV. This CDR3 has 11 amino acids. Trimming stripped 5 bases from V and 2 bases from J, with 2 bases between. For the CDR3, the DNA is TGTGCCAGCAGCCACACAGATACGCAGTATTTT. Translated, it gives CASSHTDTQYF. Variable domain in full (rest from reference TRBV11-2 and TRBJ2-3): EAGVAQSPRYKIIEKRQSVAFWCNPISGHATLYWYQQILGQGPKLLIQFQNNGVVDDSQLPKDRFSAERLKGVDSTLKIQPAKLEDSAVYLCASSHTDTQYFGPGTRLTVL.

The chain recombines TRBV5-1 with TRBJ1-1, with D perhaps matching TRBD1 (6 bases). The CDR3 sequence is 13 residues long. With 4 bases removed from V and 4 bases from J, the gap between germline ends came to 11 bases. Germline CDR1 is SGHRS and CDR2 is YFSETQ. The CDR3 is CASSPDSGTEAFF. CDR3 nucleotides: TGCGCCAGCAGCCCGGACAGCGGCACTGAAGCTTTCTTT.

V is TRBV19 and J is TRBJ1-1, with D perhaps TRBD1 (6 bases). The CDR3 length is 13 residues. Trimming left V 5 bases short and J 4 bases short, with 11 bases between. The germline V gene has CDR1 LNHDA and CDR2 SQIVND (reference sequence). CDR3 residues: CASSEGVRTEAFF. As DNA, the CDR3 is TGTGCCAGTAGTGAGGGGGTCCGCACTGAAGCTTTCTTT.

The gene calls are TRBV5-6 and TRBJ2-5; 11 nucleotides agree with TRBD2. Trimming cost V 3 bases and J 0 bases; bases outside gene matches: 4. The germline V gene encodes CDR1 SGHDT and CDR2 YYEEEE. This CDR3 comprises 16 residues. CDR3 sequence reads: CASSSRTSGYQETQYF. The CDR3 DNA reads TGTGCCAGCAGCTCCAGGACTAGCGGGTACCAAGAGACCCAGTACTTC.

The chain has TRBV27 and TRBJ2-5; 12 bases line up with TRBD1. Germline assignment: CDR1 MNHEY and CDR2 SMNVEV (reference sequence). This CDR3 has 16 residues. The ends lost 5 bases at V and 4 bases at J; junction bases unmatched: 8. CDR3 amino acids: CASSPLGTGGIETQYF. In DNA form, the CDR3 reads TGTGCCAGCAGTCCACTAGGGACAGGGGGCATAGAGACCCAGTACTTC.

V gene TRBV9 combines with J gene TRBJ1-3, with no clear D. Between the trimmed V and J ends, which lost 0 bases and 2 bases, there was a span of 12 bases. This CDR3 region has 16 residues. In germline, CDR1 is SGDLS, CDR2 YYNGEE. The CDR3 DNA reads TGTGCCAGCAGCGTAGCTTCGGGGAGGGCTGGAAACACCATATATTTT. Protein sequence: CASSVASGRAGNTIYF. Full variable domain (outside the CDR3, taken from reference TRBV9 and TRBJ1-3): DSGVTQTPKHLITATGQRVTLRCSPRSGDLSVYWYQQSLDQGLQFLIQYYNGEERAKGNILERFSAQQFPDLHSELNLSSLELGDSALYFCASSVASGRAGNTIYFGEGSWLTVV.

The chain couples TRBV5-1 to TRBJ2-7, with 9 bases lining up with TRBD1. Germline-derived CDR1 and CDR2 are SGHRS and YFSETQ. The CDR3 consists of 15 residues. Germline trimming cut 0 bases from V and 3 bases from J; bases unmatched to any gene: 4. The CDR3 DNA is TGCGCCAGCAGCTTGGGGACAGGGGTCTACTACGAGCAGTACTTC. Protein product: CASSLGTGVYYEQYF. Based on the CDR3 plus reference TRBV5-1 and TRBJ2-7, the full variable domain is KAGVTQTPRYLIKTRGQQVTLSCSPISGHRSVSWYQQTPGQGLQFLFEYFSETQRNKGNFPGRFSGRQFSNSRSEMNVSTLELGDSALYLCASSLGTGVYYEQYFGPGTRLTVT.

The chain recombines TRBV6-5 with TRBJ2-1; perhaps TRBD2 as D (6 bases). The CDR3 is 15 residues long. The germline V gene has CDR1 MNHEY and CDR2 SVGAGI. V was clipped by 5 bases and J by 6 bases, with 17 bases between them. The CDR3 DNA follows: TGTGCCAGCAGTCACCCGGGACTCGGGTTCAATGAGCAGTTCTTC. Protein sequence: CASSHPGLGFNEQFF.

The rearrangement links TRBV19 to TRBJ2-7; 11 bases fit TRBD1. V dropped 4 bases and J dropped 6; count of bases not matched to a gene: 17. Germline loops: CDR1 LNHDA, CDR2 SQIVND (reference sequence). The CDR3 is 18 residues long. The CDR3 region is CASSRDLAGQGASGEQYF. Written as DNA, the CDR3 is TGTGCCAGTAGTAGGGATTTGGCAGGACAGGGGGCTTCTGGCGAGCAGTACTTC.

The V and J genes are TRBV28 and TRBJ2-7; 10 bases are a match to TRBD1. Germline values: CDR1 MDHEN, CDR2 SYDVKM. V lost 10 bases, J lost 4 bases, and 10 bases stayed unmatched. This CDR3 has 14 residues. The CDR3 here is CATSRTGGWYEQYF. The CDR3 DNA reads TGTGCCACCTCGAGGACAGGGGGTTGGTACGAGCAGTACTTC. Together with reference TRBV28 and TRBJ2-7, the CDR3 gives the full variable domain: DVKVTQSSRYLVKRTGEKVFLECVQDMDHENMFWYRQDPGLGLRLIYFSYDVKMKEKGDIPEGYSVSREKKERFSLILESASTNQTSMYLCATSRTGGWYEQYFGPGTRLTVT.

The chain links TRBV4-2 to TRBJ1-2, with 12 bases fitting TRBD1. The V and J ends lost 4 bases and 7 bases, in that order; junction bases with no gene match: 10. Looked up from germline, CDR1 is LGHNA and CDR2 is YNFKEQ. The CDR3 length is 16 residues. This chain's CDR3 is CASSPKERDRGLGYTF. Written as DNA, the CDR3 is TGTGCCAGCAGCCCAAAAGAGCGGGACAGGGGGCTTGGCTACACCTTC.

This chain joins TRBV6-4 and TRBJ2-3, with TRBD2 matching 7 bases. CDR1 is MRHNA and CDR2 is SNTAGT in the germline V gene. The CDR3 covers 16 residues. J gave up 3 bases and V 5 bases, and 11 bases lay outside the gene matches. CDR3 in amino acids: CASSPHPSGATDTQYF. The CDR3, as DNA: TGTGCCAGCAGTCCGCATCCCAGCGGGGCTACAGATACGCAGTATTTT.

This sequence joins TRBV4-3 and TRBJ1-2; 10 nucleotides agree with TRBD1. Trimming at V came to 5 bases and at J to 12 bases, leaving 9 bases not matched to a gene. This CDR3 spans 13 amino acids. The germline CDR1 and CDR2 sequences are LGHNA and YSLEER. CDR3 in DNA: TGCGCCAGCAGCGTCGGACAGGGGGGGGTTAACACCTTC. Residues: CASSVGQGGVNTF.

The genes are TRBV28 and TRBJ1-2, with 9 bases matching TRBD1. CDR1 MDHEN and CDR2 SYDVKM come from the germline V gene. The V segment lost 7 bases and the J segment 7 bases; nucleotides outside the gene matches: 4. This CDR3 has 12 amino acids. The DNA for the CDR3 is TGTGCCAGCAATTGGGACAGGGTTGGCTACACCTTC. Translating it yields CASNWDRVGYTF.

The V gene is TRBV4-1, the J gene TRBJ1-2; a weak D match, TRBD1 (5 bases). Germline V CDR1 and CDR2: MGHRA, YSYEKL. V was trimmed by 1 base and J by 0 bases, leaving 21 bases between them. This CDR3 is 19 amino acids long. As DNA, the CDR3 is TGCGCCAGCAGCCAAGGAGGTGATGAGACAGACGGAGCTAACTATGGCTACACCTTC. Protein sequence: CASSQGGDETDGANYGYTF.

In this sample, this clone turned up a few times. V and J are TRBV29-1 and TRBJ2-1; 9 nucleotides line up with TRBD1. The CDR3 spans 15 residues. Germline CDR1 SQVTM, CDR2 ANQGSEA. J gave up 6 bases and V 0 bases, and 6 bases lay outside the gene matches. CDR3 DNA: TGCAGCGTTGAAGATCCGGGACAGGGTCTCAATGAGCAGTTCTTC. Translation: CSVEDPGQGLNEQFF.

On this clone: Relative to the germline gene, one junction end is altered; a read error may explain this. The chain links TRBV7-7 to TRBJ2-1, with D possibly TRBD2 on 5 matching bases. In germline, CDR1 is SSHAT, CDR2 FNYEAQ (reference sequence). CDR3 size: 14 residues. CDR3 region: CASSPRTPSGEQFF. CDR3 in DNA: TGTGCTAGCAGCCCACGGACTCCTTCGGGTGAGCAGTTCTTC.

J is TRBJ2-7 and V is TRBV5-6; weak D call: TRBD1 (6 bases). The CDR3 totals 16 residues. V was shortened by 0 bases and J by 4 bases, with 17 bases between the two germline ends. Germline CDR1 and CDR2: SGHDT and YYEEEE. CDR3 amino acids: CASSLGPTGLLYEQYF. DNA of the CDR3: TGTGCCAGCAGCTTGGGACCAACAGGGTTATTGTACGAGCAGTACTTC.

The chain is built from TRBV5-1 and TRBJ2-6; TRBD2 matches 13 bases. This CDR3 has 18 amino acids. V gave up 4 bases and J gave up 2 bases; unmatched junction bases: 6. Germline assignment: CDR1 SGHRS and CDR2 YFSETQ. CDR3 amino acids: CASSRWTSGSAGANVLTF. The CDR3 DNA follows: TGCGCCAGCAGCCGCTGGACTAGCGGGAGTGCTGGGGCCAACGTCCTGACTTTC.

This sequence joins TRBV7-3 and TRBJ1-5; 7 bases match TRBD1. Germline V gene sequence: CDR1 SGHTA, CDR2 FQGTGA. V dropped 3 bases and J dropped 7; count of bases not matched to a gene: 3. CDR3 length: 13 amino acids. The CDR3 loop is CASSLTGYQPQHF. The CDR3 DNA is TGTGCCAGCAGCTTGACAGGGTACCAGCCCCAGCATTTT. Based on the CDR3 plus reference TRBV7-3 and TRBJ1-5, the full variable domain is GAGVSQTPSNKVTEKGKYVELRCDPISGHTALYWYRQSLGQGPEFLIYFQGTGAADDSGLPNDRFFAVRPEGSVSTLKIQRTERGDSAVYLCASSLTGYQPQHFGDGTRLSIL.

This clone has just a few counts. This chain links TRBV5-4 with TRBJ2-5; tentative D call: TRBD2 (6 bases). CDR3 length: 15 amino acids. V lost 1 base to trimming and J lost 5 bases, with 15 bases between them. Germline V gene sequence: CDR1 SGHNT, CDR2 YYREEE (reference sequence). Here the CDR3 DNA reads TGTGCCAGCAGCTTGTTCTCCTCTGGGGGGGAGACCCAGTACTTC. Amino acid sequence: CASSLFSSGGETQYF.

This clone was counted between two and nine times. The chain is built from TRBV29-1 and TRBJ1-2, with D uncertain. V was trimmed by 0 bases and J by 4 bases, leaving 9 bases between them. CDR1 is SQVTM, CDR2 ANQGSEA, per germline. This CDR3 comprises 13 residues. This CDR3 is CSVEDRSSYGYTF. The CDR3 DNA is TGCAGCGTTGAAGATCGGAGTTCCTATGGCTACACCTTC.

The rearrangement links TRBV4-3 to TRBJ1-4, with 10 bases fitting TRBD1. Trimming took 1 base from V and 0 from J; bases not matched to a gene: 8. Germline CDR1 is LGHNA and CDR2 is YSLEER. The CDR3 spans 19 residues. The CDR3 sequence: CASSQVWGQGKATNEKLFF. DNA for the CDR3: TGCGCCAGCAGCCAAGTCTGGGGACAGGGGAAAGCAACTAATGAAAAACTGTTTTTT.

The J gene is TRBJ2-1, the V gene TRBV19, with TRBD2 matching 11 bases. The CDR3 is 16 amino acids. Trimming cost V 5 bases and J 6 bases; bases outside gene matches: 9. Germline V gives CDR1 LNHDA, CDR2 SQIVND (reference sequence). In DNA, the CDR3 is TGTGCCAGTAGTTTCCCCGGGACTAGCGGAGGCAATGAGCAGTTCTTC. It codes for CASSFPGTSGGNEQFF.

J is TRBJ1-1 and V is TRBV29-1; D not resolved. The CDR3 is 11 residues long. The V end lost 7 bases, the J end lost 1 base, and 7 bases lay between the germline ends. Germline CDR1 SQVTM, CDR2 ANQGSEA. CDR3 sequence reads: CSADKNTEAFF. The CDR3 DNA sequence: TGCAGCGCAGATAAGAACACTGAAGCTTTCTTT.